This is a list of T cell receptor beta chains from one sample in a study of T-cell memory formation after mild COVID-19. TCRdb re-called the 5' RACE reads through MiXCR, storing one row per CDR3 protein. Found here are approximately 490,000 distinct CDR3 sequences, around 21% of them singletons; the top ten hold under 15%. Sequences were obtained from PBMCs or a T cell subset sorted from them (not recorded which). Receptors were obtained from an adult woman who had mild COVID-19 (a few samples of this study predate the infection). Cell type and time point are not known. The CDR3 runs from the conserved cysteine through the conserved F or W. The order of the fields is J gene, V gene, CDR3 protein.

TRBJ2-7	TRBV15	CATGGGTGVYEQYF
TRBJ2-4	TRBV12-3/TRBV12-4	CASTRGDKNIQYF
TRBJ1-6	TRBV7-8	CASSLIGAGGYSPLHF
TRBJ2-3	TRBV20-1	CSARNPTGRTDTQYF
TRBJ2-7	TRBV14	CASSQDLLSWGQMYEQYF
TRBJ2-7	TRBV11-2	CASSFFPGPPYEQYF
TRBJ2-6	TRBV4-3	CASSQDVTYSGANVLTF
TRBJ2-5	TRBV29-1	CSVEDQGRVETQYF
TRBJ2-7	TRBV7-8	CASRTRGASGEQYF
TRBJ1-6	TRBV23-1	CASSQMGSTYNSPLHF
TRBJ2-7	TRBV20-1	CSAPKGYEQYF
TRBJ2-1	TRBV5-1	CASSSEGTGTHRGNEQFF
TRBJ1-1	TRBV10-3	CAISRDRATEAFF
TRBJ2-7	TRBV7-2	CASSLGTITYEQYF
TRBJ1-6	TRBV6-2/TRBV6-3	CASGRLTGEFSPLHF
TRBJ2-6	TRBV24-1	CATSDSPGSGANVLTF
TRBJ2-3	TRBV9	CASSVVGTDTQYF
TRBJ2-2	TRBV20-1	CSARDLAVGELFF
TRBJ1-2	TRBV9	CASSVAGGADYGYTF
TRBJ2-3	TRBV18	CASSPTAGRTDTQYF
TRBJ2-5	TRBV27	CASRRLAGGQLQETQYF
TRBJ2-1	TRBV6-2/TRBV6-3	CASSPLSGRGNEQFF
TRBJ2-2	TRBV5-6	CASSLRGVYAGELFF
TRBJ2-2	TRBV12-3/TRBV12-4	CASSPDEGGPYTGELFF
TRBJ2-7	TRBV6-4	CASRPIAGTSGRSSYEQYF
TRBJ2-5	TRBV5-1	CASSYAGTPKETQYF
TRBJ2-1	TRBV20-1	CSARPLAGGYNEQFF
TRBJ1-1	TRBV20-1	CSARGGATEAFF
TRBJ2-3	TRBV5-1	CASSFGGQGADTQYF
TRBJ1-2	TRBV10-3	CAISESVILHRDYGYTF
TRBJ2-7	TRBV11-2	CASSPDRGIYEQYF
TRBJ2-7	TRBV7-9	CASSLVVGIYEQYF
TRBJ2-1	TRBV7-6	CASNPVPGQGYNEQFF
TRBJ2-5	TRBV18	CASSPYWREGRKETQYF
TRBJ2-3	TRBV7-3	CASSLMPSGSGDTQYF
TRBJ2-7	TRBV20-1	CSARDPTYEQYF
TRBJ2-5	TRBV5-6	CASSRGEAQYF
TRBJ2-2	TRBV5-1	CASSLVVGASTAANTGELFF